This TCR beta chain was observed in a study of human T cells and chemical hapten exposure. On the study more broadly: Skin on the upper inner arm, about 2 cm by about 2 cm in size, was sensitized with 2% DPC. Findings and limits, study-wide: Sensitization with DPC brought no change to TCRs above 1 in 1000 in frequency.

V was clipped by 5 bases and J by 10 bases, with 18 bases between them. The CDR3 totals 15 residues. Germline CDR1 SGHTA, CDR2 FQGTGA. TCRdb reprocessed the RACE reads with MiXCR, giving one entry per CDR3 protein. Of 35,000 to 45,000 distinct CDR3 sequences in the sample, around 11% were seen once. This clonotype was counted only a few times. Its antigen is undetermined. The time point: pre-sensitization, week 0. Treatment indicated: therapeutic diphenylcyclopropenone sensitization with weekly scalp DPC. The study enrolled 18 to 70-year-old alopecia patients suitable for DPC. This sequence was found in a woman aged 25 to 45 with alopecia areata. Some clones in this sample may be carry-over from other donors' samples. The starting material was whole blood, obtained in connection with sensitization to the hapten diphenylcyclopropenone (DPC). The chain recombines TRBV7-3 with TRBJ1-6; a weak D match, TRBD1 (5 bases). The CDR3 reads CASSRYDSMRSPLHF. DNA of the CDR3: TGTGCCAGCAGCCGTTACGACAGTATGAGGTCACCCCTCCACTTT.